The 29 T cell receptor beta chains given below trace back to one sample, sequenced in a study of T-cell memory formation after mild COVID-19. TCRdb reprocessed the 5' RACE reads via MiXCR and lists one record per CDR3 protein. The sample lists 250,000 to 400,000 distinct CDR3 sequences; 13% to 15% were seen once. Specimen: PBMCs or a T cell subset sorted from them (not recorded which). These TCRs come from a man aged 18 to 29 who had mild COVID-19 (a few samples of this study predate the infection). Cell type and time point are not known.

The chain's CDR3 is CASSPGLATGSNEQFF. As DNA, the CDR3 is TGTGCCAGCAGTCCAGGACTAGCCACAGGATCGAATGAGCAGTTCTTC. This rearrangement joins TRBV5-5 to TRBJ2-1; 8 bases align to TRBD2. The V segment lost 5 bases and the J segment 7 bases; nucleotides outside the gene matches: 14. From germline, CDR1 is SGHKS and CDR2 YYEKEE (reference sequence). This CDR3 is built from 16 residues.

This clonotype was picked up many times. The CDR3 DNA follows: TGTGCCAGCAGCGCGACAGGGAGCTCTGGGGCCAACGTCCTGACTTTC. Protein product: CASSATGSSGANVLTF. V is TRBV7-6 and J is TRBJ2-6, with TRBD1 identical over 7 bases. The trim removed 5 bases at V and 0 bases at J, leaving 4 bases unmatched. This CDR3 is built from 16 residues. CDR1 is SGHVS and CDR2 is FNYEAQ in the germline V gene.

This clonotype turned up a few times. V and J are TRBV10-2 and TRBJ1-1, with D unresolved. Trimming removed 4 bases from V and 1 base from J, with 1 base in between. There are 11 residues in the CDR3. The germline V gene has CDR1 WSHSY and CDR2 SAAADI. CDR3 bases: TGCGCCAGCAGTGGGAACACTGAAGCTTTCTTT. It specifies CASSGNTEAFF.

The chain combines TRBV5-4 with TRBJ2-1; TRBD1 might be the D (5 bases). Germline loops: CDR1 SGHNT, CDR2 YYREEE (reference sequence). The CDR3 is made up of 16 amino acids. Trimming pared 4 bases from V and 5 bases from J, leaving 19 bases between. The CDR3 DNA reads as TGTGCCAGCAGCGCCCTGGGGCGGACCTTCGACAATGAGCAGTTCTTC. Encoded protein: CASSALGRTFDNEQFF.

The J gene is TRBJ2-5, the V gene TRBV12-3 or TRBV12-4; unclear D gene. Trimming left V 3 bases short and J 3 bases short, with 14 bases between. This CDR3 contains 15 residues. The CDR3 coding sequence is TGTGCCAGCAGTTTTTCGTTCGGTGTCGAAGAGACCCAGTACTTC. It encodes CASSFSFGVEETQYF.

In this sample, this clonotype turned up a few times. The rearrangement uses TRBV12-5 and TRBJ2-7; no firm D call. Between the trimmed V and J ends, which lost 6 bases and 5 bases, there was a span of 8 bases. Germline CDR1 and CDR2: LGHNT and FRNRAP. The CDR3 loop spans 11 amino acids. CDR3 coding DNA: TGTGCTAGTGGAACGGCCAACGAGCAGTACTTC. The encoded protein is CASGTANEQYF.

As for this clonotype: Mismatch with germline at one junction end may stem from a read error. CDR3 sequence (DNA): TGTGCCAGCAGTCAGCCCCAGCATTTT. Its protein is CASSQPQHF. The chain has TRBV6-6 and TRBJ1-5; D is unclear. Germline V gives CDR1 MNHNY, CDR2 SVGAGI (reference sequence). The CDR3 is 9 residues long.

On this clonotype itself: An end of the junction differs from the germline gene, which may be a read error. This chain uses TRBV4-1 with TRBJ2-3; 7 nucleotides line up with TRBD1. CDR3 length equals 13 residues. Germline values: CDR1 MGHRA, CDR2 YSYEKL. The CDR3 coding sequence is TGCGCCAGCAGCCAAGAGACCCGGGACAGAGGCCTTTTT. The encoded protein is CASSQETRDRGLF.

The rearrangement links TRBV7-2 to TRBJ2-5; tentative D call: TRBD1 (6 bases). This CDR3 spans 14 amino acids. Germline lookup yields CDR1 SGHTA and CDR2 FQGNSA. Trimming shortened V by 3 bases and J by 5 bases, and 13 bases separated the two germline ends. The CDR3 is CASSLGQGWETQYF. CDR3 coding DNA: TGTGCCAGCAGCTTGGGTCAGGGGTGGGAGACCCAGTACTTC.

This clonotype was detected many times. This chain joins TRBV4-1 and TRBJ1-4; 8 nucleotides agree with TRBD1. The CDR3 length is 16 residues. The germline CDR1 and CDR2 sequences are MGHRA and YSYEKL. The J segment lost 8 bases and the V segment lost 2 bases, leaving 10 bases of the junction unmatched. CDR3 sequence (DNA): TGCGCCAGCAGCCAACGCCGCGGACAGGGTGAAGAAAAACTGTTTTTT. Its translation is CASSQRRGQGEEKLFF.

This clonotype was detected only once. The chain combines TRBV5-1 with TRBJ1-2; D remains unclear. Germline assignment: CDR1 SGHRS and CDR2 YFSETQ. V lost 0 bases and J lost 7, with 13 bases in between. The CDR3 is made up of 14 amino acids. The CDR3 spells CASSLAGRGSGYTF. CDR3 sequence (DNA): TGCGCCAGCAGCTTGGCCGGTCGAGGGAGTGGCTACACCTTC.

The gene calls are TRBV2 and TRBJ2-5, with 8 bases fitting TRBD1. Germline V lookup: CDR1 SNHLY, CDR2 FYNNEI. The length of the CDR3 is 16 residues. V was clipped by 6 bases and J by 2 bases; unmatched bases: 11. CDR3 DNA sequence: TGTGCCAGCAGAGACCGGACAGGGCCAATACAAGAGACCCAGTACTTC. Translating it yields CASRDRTGPIQETQYF.

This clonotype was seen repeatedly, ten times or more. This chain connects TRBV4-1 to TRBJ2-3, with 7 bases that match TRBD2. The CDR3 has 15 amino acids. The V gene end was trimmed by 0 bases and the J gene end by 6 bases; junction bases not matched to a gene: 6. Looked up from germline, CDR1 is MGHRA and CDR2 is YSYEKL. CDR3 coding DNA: TGCGCCAGCAGCCAAGAATTGACTAGCCAGGATACGCAGTATTTT. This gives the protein CASSQELTSQDTQYF.

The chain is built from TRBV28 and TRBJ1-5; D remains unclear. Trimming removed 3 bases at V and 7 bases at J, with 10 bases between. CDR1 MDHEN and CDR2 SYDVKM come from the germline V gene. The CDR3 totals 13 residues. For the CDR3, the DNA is TGTGCCAGCAGTTTTGTCGGGTCCCAGCCCCAGCATTTT. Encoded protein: CASSFVGSQPQHF.

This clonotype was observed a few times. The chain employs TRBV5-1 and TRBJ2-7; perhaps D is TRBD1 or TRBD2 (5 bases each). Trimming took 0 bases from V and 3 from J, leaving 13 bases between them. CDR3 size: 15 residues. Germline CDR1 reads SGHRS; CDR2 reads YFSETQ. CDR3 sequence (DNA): TGCGCCAGCAGCTTGGCCCGGGGCAGGGACTACGAGCAGTACTTC. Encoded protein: CASSLARGRDYEQYF. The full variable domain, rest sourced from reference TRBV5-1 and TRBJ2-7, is KAGVTQTPRYLIKTRGQQVTLSCSPISGHRSVSWYQQTPGQGLQFLFEYFSETQRNKGNFPGRFSGRQFSNSRSEMNVSTLELGDSALYLCASSLARGRDYEQYFGPGTRLTVT.

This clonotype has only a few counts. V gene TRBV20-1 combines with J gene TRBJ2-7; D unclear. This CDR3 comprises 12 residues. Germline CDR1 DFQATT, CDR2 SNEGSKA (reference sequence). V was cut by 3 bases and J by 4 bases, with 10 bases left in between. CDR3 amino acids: CSASPPIYEQYF. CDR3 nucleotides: TGCAGTGCTAGTCCCCCTATTTACGAGCAGTACTTC.

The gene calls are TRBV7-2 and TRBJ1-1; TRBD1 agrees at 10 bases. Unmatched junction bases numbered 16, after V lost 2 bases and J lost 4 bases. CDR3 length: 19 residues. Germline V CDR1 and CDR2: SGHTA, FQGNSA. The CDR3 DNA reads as TGTGCCAGCAGCTTACGGGACAGGGGTCGGTTAGGGTGGGGCACTGAAGCTTTCTTT. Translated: CASSLRDRGRLGWGTEAFF.

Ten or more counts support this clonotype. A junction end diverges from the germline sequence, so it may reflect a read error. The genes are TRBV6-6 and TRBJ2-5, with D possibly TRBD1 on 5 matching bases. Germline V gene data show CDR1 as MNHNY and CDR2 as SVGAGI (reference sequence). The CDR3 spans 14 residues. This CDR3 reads CASSDSAGQETQYF. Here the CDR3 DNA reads TGTGCCAGCAGTGACTCCGCAGGGCAAGAGACCCAGTACTTC.

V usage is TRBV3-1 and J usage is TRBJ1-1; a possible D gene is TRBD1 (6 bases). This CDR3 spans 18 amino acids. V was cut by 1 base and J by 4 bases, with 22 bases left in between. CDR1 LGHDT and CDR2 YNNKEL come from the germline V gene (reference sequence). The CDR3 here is CASSQGIIRQAGATEAFF. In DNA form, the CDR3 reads TGTGCCAGCAGCCAAGGTATAATTCGACAGGCGGGTGCCACTGAAGCTTTCTTT. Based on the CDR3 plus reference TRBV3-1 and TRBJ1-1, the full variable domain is DTAVSQTPKYLVTQMGNDKSIKCEQNLGHDTMYWYKQDSKKFLKIMFSYNNKELIINETVPNRFSPKSPDKAHLNLHINSLELGDSAVYFCASSQGIIRQAGATEAFFGQGTRLTVV.

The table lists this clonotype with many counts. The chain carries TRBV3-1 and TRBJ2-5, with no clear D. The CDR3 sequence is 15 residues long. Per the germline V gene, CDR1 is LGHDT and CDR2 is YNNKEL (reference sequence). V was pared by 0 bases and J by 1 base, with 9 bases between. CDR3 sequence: CASSQEIGSQETQYF. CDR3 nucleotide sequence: TGTGCCAGCAGCCAAGAAATAGGCAGCCAAGAGACCCAGTACTTC.

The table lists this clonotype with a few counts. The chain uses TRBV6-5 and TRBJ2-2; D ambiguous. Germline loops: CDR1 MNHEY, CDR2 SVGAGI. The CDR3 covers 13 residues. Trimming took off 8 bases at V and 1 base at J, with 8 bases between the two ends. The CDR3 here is CASGRQNTGELFF. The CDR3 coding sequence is TGTGCCAGCGGACGTCAGAACACCGGGGAGCTGTTTTTT.

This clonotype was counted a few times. CDR3 nucleotides: TGCAGTGGACGGGAGAGCTCCTACGAGCAGTACGTC. It is translated as CSGRESSYEQYV. The chain carries TRBV20-1 and TRBJ2-7; D is perhaps TRBD2 (6 bases). The length of the CDR3 is 12 residues. V lost 7 bases and J 0 bases, leaving 10 bases between the germline ends. Germline lookup yields CDR1 DFQATT and CDR2 SNEGSKA (reference sequence).

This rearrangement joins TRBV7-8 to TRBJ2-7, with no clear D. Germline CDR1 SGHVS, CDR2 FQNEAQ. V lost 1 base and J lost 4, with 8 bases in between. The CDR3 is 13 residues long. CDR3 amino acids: CASSLDWIYEQYF. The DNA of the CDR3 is TGTGCCAGCAGCTTAGACTGGATATACGAGCAGTACTTC.

The CDR3 DNA sequence: TGCAGTGGAAGTGGGCTAGCGGGGGGCTACGAGCAGTACGTC. Amino acid sequence: CSGSGLAGGYEQYV. The chain carries TRBV20-1 and TRBJ2-7; 11 bases are a match to TRBD2. V gave up 7 bases and J gave up 3 bases; unmatched junction bases: 8. Germline V gene data show CDR1 as DFQATT and CDR2 as SNEGSKA (reference sequence). This CDR3 has 14 residues.

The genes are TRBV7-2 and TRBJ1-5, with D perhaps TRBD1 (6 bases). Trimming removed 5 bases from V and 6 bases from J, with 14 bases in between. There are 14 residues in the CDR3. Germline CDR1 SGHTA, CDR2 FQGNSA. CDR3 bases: TGTGCCAGCAGCCCGTACAGGGAGGGTCAGCCCCAGCATTTT. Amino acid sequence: CASSPYREGQPQHF.

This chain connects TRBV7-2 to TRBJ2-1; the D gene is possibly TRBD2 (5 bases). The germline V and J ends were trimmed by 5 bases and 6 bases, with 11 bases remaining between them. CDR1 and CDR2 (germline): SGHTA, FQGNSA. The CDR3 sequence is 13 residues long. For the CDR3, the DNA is TGTGCCAGCAGCGAAACTAGATTCAATGAGCAGTTCTTC. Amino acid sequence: CASSETRFNEQFF. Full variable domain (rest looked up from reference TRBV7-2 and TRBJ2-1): GAGVSQSPSNKVTEKGKDVELRCDPISGHTALYWYRQSLGQGLEFLIYFQGNSAPDKSGLPSDRFSAERTGGSVSTLTIQRTQQEDSAVYLCASSETRFNEQFFGPGTRLTVL.

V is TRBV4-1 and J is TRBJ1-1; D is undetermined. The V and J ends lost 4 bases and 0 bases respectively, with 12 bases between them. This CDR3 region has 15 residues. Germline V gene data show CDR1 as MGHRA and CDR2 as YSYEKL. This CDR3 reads CASSLSTSMNTEAFF. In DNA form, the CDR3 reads TGCGCCAGCAGCCTCTCAACCTCAATGAACACTGAAGCTTTCTTT.

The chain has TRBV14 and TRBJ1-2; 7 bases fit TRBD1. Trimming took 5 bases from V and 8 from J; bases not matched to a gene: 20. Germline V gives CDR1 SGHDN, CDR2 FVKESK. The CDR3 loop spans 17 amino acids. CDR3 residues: CASSSIGDSNQGGGYTF. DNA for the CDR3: TGTGCCAGCAGCTCCATCGGGGACAGCAACCAAGGCGGGGGCTACACCTTC.

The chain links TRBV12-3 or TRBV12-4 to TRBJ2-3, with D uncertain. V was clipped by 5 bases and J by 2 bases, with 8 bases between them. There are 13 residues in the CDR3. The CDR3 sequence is CASSAPDTDTQYF. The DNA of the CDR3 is TGTGCCAGCAGTGCCCCCGACACAGATACGCAGTATTTT.